This is a list of T cell receptor beta chains from one sample in a study of persistence of HIV-infected CD4 T cells. Clones were sequenced by immunoSEQ multiplex PCR, and TCRdb holds only the in-frame ones, with some missing. Here the sample spans under 40,000 clones, 60% to 75% being singletons. Their target antigens are unknown. Sequencing was performed on CD4+ T cells sorted from PBMCs after roughly 17-hour stimulation, taken from a patient who received antiretroviral therapy. The receptor source for this set is an adult man with HIV who was CMV-seropositive. Each CDR3 is given with its conserved first and last residue. D genes are given only for firm matches. Expanded clones get a size class; other rows say once, few or many, or leave the size out.

d_call j_call clone_size v_call cdr3_length cdr3_aa cdr3_nt
TRBD1 TRBJ1-2 NA TRBV7-9 17 CASSSLWTGGTNYGYTF TGTGCCAGCAGCTCATTGTGGACAGGGGGAACGAACTATGGCTACACCTTC
NA TRBJ1-6 few TRBV7-2 15 CASSLATGLNSPLHF TGTGCCAGCAGCTTAGCCACGGGCCTTAATTCACCCCTCCACTTT
NA TRBJ2-3 NA TRBV7-9 13 CASSLAEADTQYF TGTGCCAGCAGCTTAGCAGAGGCAGATACGCAGTATTTT
NA TRBJ2-2 NA TRBV21-1 16 CASSHAAWTAKWELFF TGTGCCAGCAGCCACGCAGCCTGGACGGCCAAGTGGGAGCTGTTTTTT
TRBD1 TRBJ2-2 few TRBV6-5 16 CASSSRDRGRAGELFF TGTGCCAGCAGTTCCCGAGACAGGGGGCGGGCCGGGGAGCTGTTTTTT
NA TRBJ1-3 NA TRBV15 15 CATSRGAGSGNTIYF TGTGCCACCAGCAGAGGGGCGGGGTCTGGAAACACCATATATTTT
NA TRBJ1-5 few TRBV18 14 CASSSGPRNQPQHF TGTGCCAGCTCGTCAGGGCCCCGAAATCAGCCCCAGCATTTT
NA TRBJ2-7 NA TRBV7-9 12 CASSLPGYEQYF TGTGCCAGCAGCTTACCGGGGTACGAGCAGTACTTC
TRBD1 TRBJ1-5 NA TRBV11-2 17 CASSPTPDRGLNQPQHF TGTGCCAGCAGCCCTACCCCTGACAGGGGGCTAAATCAGCCCCAGCATTTT
NA TRBJ1-5 NA TRBV18 13 CASSPRDDQPQHF TGTGCCAGCTCACCCAGAGATGATCAGCCCCAGCATTTT